This record covers a single T cell receptor (beta chain). In the authors' methods: Amplified reference gene primers provided the basis for estimating nucleated cell counts. TCRdb's table, derived via immunoSEQ multiplex PCR, lists solely in-frame clones and lacks some. The DNA was the basis for D and trimming; V, J and clone size are from that table. The sample contains 30,000 to 40,000 clones, around four fifths of which appear only once. This record belongs to a study of blood T cell repertoires in COVID-19. For the study at large: Acute and convalescent COVID-19 samples came from the United States, Italy and Spain. PBMCs, B-cell-depleted T cells, or T cells provided the cDNA or gDNA that made up the material.

Germline loops: CDR1 KGHSH, CDR2 LQKENI. With 2 bases removed from V and 2 bases from J, the gap between germline ends came to 8 bases. The CDR3 sequence is 14 residues long. The rearrangement links TRBV18 to TRBJ2-3, with no clear D. The sample consisted of peripheral blood. The clonotype was recovered from a man in his forties or fifties with active COVID-19. CDR3 sequence: CASSPKQPTDTQYF. CDR3 DNA: TGTGCCAGCTCACCAAAACAGCCCACAGATACGCAGTATTTT. Using reference TRBV18 and TRBJ2-3 for the parts outside the CDR3, the full variable domain is NAGVMQNPRHLVRRRGQEARLRCSPMKGHSHVYWYRQLPEEGLKFMVYLQKENIIDESGMPKERFSAEFPKEGPSILRIQQVVRGDSAAYFCASSPKQPTDTQYFGPGTRLTVL.